The TCR beta chain described here comes from a study of blood T cell repertoires in COVID-19. Study summary: The origin of the acute and convalescent COVID-19 samples was the United States, Italy and Spain. PBMCs, B-cell-depleted T cells, or T cells were the source of the cDNA or gDNA that made up the material.

Per the original data handling: Amplifying reference gene primers gave estimates of nucleated cell counts. The repertoire was sequenced with immunoSEQ multiplex PCR; TCRdb's copy has only in-frame clones and lacks some. D and trimming come from the DNA, and the V and J calls and clone size come from that table. The sample includes roughly 84,000 clones, 80% of them seen just once. CDR1 and CDR2 from the germline V gene are SGHAT and FQDESV (reference sequence). CDR3 length equals 12 residues. Trimming removed 1 base at V and 6 bases at J, with 7 bases between. The sequencing input was peripheral blood. The chain uses TRBV11-1 and TRBJ2-7; perhaps TRBD2 as D (5 bases). The TCR originated in a woman between 40 and 55 years old with active or convalescent COVID-19. The CDR3, as DNA: TGTGCCAGCAGCTTAGGGAGGAGCGAGCAGTACTTC. Translated: CASSLGRSEQYF.